The clone carrying this T cell receptor (beta chain) was seen many times. Its antigen is undetermined. This record belongs to a study of T cell repertoires in cytomegalovirus infection. On the study more broadly: CMV infection together with matching HLA type was indicated by public TCR beta signatures. Study-level results: Carriers of CMV plus the relevant HLA were identified by cumulative public TCR beta family frequency. The ex vivo response was dominated by HLA-C-restricted CMV-specific TCR beta clonotypes.

TCRdb called the reads again in MiXCR, with one record for every CDR3 protein. This table has approximately 500,000 distinct CDR3 sequences, approximately 11% appearing once. From germline, CDR1 is SGHTA and CDR2 FQGTGA. The CDR3 is 14 amino acids. The V end lost 3 bases, the J end lost 5 bases, and 11 bases lay between the germline ends. The sequencing sample was made of PBMCs. The sequence came from a human donor in good health (CMV status not recorded). Some clones in this sample may be carry-over from other donors' samples. V gene TRBV7-3 combines with J gene TRBJ2-1; D gene ambiguous. CDR3 residues: CASSLIRSDNEQFF. The CDR3 DNA is TGTGCCAGCAGCTTGATCAGGTCTGACAATGAGCAGTTCTTC.